The source of this T cell receptor (delta chain) is a study of gamma-delta T cells after stem cell transplantation. TCRdb redid the clone calls on the RT-PCR reads with CATT. The table includes over 1,000 delta-chain clones, approximately 3.8% detected once. Note on this clone: The protein given by TCRdb reflects a much larger clone and differs at residue 3 from this DNA's translation, likely from a read error; the protein shown is the DNA's translation.

The germline CDR1 and CDR2 sequences are GEAIGNYY and EKD. The CDR3 contains 21 residues. This chain connects TRDV2 to TRDJ1, with D unresolved. The receptor comes from a human donor. It is not recorded whose cells these are; they may come from a transplant donor. Sequenced: gamma-delta T cells. The CDR3 nucleotides are TGTGCCGGTGACACCCTCCCCGTTGAGAGTGGGTGGAAACGCCACACCGATAAACTCATCTTT. Amino acid sequence: CAGDTLPVESGWKRHTDKLIF.